This entry concerns a single TCR beta chain. Trimming removed 0 bases at V and 7 bases at J, with 21 bases between. CDR1 SGHAT and CDR2 FQNNGV come from the germline V gene. This CDR3 is built from 17 residues. Sequencing used immunoSEQ multiplex PCR; TCRdb keeps in-frame clones, though not all of them. The repertoire holds roughly 70,000 clones, around 93% seen once, with 0.2% to 0.3% in the top ten. The sample is drawn from a study of technical replicates of blood from a handful of donors. The TCR originated in a human donor in good health. The material sequenced was T cells isolated from PBMCs. This rearrangement joins TRBV11-2 to TRBJ1-1; no firm D call. This CDR3 reads CASSLDLRGRQLNEAFF. The DNA for the CDR3 is TGTGCCAGCAGCTTAGATCTTCGGGGTCGGCAGCTCAATGAAGCTTTCTTT.